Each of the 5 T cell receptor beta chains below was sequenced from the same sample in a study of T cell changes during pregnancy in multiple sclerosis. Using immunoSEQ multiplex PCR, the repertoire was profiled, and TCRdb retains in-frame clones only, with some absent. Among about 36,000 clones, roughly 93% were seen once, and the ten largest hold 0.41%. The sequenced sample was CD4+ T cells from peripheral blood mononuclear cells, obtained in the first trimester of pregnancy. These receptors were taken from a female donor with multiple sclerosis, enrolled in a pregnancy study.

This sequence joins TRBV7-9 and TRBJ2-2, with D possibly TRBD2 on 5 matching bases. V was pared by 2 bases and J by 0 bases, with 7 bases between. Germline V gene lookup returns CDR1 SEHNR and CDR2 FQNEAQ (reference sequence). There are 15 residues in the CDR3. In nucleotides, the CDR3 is TGTGCCAGCAGCTTAAACGGGGCGAACACCGGGGAGCTGTTTTTT. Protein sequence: CASSLNGANTGELFF. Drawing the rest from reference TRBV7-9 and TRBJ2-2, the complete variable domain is DTGVSQNPRHKITKRGQNVTFRCDPISEHNRLYWYRQTLGQGPEFLTYFQNEAQLEKSRLLSDRFSAERPKGSFSTLEIQRTEQGDSAMYLCASSLNGANTGELFFGEGSRLTVL.

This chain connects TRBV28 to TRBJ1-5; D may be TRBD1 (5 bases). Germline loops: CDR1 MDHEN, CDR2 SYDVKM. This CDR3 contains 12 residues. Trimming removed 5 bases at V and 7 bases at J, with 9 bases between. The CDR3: CASSPTGQPQHF. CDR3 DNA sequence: TGTGCCAGCAGTCCCACAGGACAGCCCCAGCATTTT.

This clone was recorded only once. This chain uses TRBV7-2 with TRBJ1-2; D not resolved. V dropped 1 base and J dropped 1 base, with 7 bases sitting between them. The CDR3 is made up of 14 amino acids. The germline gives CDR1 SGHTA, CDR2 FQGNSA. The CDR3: CASSLVAGNYGYTF. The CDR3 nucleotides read TGTGCCAGCAGCTTAGTGGCGGGTAACTATGGCTACACCTTC.

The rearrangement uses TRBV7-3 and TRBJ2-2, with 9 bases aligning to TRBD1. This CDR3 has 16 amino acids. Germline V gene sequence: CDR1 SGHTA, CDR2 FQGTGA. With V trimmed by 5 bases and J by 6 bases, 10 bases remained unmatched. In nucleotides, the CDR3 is TGTGCCAGCAGCCTTGACAGGGGGAGCGTTGCCGGGGAGCTGTTTTTT. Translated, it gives CASSLDRGSVAGELFF.

CDR3 region: CASSRPGGSQYF. In DNA form, the CDR3 reads TGTGCCAGCAGCCGCCCGGGGGGTTCCCAGTACTTC. The chain joins TRBV7-3 to TRBJ2-5; TRBD2 aligns across 7 bases. The V and J ends lost 5 bases and 9 bases, in that order; junction bases with no gene match: 6. CDR3 length equals 12 residues. Germline assignment: CDR1 SGHTA and CDR2 FQGTGA.